Each of the 23 T cell receptor beta chains below was sequenced from the same sample in a study of blood T cell repertoires in COVID-19. Data came from immunoSEQ multiplex PCR; TCRdb stores just in-frame clones and leaves some out. Here the sample spans 75,000 to 95,000 clones, less than 85% being singletons. Input material: peripheral blood. The receptor set was obtained from a man between 70 and 80 years old with COVID-19, enrolled during active disease.

The gene calls are TRBV6-5 and TRBJ2-1, with D perhaps TRBD1 (6 bases). V lost 1 base to trimming and J lost 5 bases, with 12 bases between them. Germline V gives CDR1 MNHEY, CDR2 SVGAGI. CDR3 size: 15 residues. DNA for the CDR3: TGTGCCAGCAGTTACTGGGGCAGGGGAAACAATGAGCAGTTCTTC. This encodes CASSYWGRGNNEQFF.

This clone was observed a few times. The rearrangement uses TRBV24-1 and TRBJ2-4; the match to TRBD1 covers 11 bases. V lost 4 bases and J lost 4; bases outside the gene matches: 11. Germline V gives CDR1 KGHDR, CDR2 SFDVKD. CDR3 size: 18 residues. The CDR3 region has the DNA TGTGCCACCAGTGAGCGGGGGGACAGGGGGGGTGCGAAAAACATTCAGTACTTC. It specifies CATSERGDRGGAKNIQYF.

The chain employs TRBV7-9 and TRBJ2-3; D is possibly TRBD1 (5 bases). Germline-derived CDR1 and CDR2 are SEHNR and FQNEAQ (reference sequence). The CDR3 spans 16 residues. Between the trimmed V and J ends, which lost 1 base and 0 bases, there was a span of 11 bases. CDR3 nucleotides: TGTGCCAGCAGCTTAGTGGGGCTAGGGAGCACAGATACGCAGTATTTT. It yields the protein CASSLVGLGSTDTQYF.

This clone was seen just once. The chain is built from TRBV4-3 and TRBJ1-1; the D gene is possibly TRBD1 (5 bases). This CDR3 region has 15 residues. Per the germline V gene, CDR1 is LGHNA and CDR2 is YSLEER. V was trimmed by 1 base and J by 3 bases, leaving 12 bases between them. CDR3 nucleotide sequence: TGCGCCAGCAGCCAAGCCCAGGGTTTGTACACTGAAGCTTTCTTT. This encodes CASSQAQGLYTEAFF.

The genes are TRBV5-1 and TRBJ2-1; tentative D call: TRBD2 (6 bases). The CDR3 has 16 amino acids. Germline V lookup: CDR1 SGHRS, CDR2 YFSETQ. Trimming removed 2 bases from V and 0 bases from J, with 12 bases in between. CDR3 bases: TGCGCCAGCAGCTTAGCGGGCCTACTCTCCTACAATGAGCAGTTCTTC. Translated, it gives CASSLAGLLSYNEQFF.

The chain uses TRBV7-2 and TRBJ1-6; 9 bases line up with TRBD1. Germline V gene lookup returns CDR1 SGHTA and CDR2 FQGNSA. The V segment lost 5 bases and the J segment 11 bases; nucleotides outside the gene matches: 13. The CDR3 has 16 residues. CDR3 nucleotide sequence: TGTGCCAGCAGCATCTCGGGACAGGGAAGGAGTGCACCCCTCCACTTT. It specifies CASSISGQGRSAPLHF.

The rearrangement links TRBV3-1 (or the pseudogene TRBV3-2) to TRBJ2-1, with TRBD2 matching over 10 bases. V trimming: 0 bases; J trimming: 1 base; junction bases outside the gene matches: 6. Germline loops: CDR1 LGHDT, CDR2 YNNKEL (reference sequence). The CDR3 has 18 amino acids. The CDR3 is CASSQDRPLAGSYNEQFF. CDR3 sequence (DNA): TGTGCCAGCAGCCAAGATCGTCCACTAGCGGGGTCCTACAATGAGCAGTTCTTC.

The rearrangement uses TRBV2 and TRBJ2-7; possibly TRBD2 for D (6 bases). This CDR3 is built from 10 residues. V was shortened by 6 bases and J by 11 bases, with 11 bases between the two germline ends. The germline V gene encodes CDR1 SNHLY and CDR2 FYNNEI. For the CDR3, the DNA is TGTGCCAGCAGGCAATCGGGGGAGTACTTC. Its translation is CASRQSGEYF.

This clone was picked up one time. The rearrangement joins TRBV24-1 to TRBJ2-2; D may be TRBD2 (6 bases). The V and J ends lost 10 bases and 1 base respectively, with 9 bases between them. Germline V lookup: CDR1 KGHDR, CDR2 SFDVKD. The CDR3 has 13 residues. The CDR3 region is CATRRGNTGELFF. Written as DNA, the CDR3 is TGTGCCACGAGGAGGGGGAACACCGGGGAGCTGTTTTTT.

This chain connects TRBV5-1 to TRBJ1-1; D gene ambiguous. The CDR3 length is 15 residues. Trimming removed 2 bases from V and 0 bases from J, with 11 bases in between. The germline V gene encodes CDR1 SGHRS and CDR2 YFSETQ. CDR3 DNA: TGCGCCAGCAGCTTCGAGCCCCTCATGAACACTGAAGCTTTCTTT. Amino acid sequence: CASSFEPLMNTEAFF. The full variable domain, rest sourced from reference TRBV5-1 and TRBJ1-1, is KAGVTQTPRYLIKTRGQQVTLSCSPISGHRSVSWYQQTPGQGLQFLFEYFSETQRNKGNFPGRFSGRQFSNSRSEMNVSTLELGDSALYLCASSFEPLMNTEAFFGQGTRLTVV.

The J gene is TRBJ1-2, the V gene TRBV4-3; 8 positions match TRBD1. In germline, CDR1 is LGHNA, CDR2 YSLEER. V trimming: 0 bases; J trimming: 2 bases; junction bases outside the gene matches: 11. This CDR3 has 18 amino acids. CDR3 bases: TGCGCCAGCAGCCAAGAATATCGCCCCGCAGGGGGCAACTATGGCTACACCTTC. Amino acids: CASSQEYRPAGGNYGYTF.

The V and J genes are TRBV28 and TRBJ2-7, with 9 nucleotides matching TRBD1. The CDR3 runs 15 residues. V trimming: 6 bases; J trimming: 1 base; junction bases outside the gene matches: 7. Per germline, CDR1 MDHEN and CDR2 SYDVKM. The CDR3 loop reads CASSSRQGGSYEQYF. In DNA form, the CDR3 reads TGTGCCAGCAGCTCCAGACAGGGGGGGTCCTACGAGCAGTACTTC.

This sequence joins TRBV10-3 and TRBJ2-2, with D possibly TRBD1 on 5 matching bases. V was trimmed by 7 bases and J by 1 base, leaving 16 bases between them. Germline CDR1 reads ENHRY; CDR2 reads SYGVKD. The CDR3 loop spans 16 amino acids. The CDR3 is CAITQRGDRNTGELFF. CDR3 in DNA: TGTGCCATCACCCAAAGGGGTGACAGGAACACCGGGGAGCTGTTTTTT.

The chain joins TRBV28 to TRBJ2-7; 9 bases match TRBD1. The CDR3 spans 15 residues. The V and J ends lost 4 bases and 5 bases, in that order; junction bases with no gene match: 9. The germline V gene has CDR1 MDHEN and CDR2 SYDVKM. The CDR3 protein is CASSYSGQGRDEQYF. The CDR3 DNA sequence: TGTGCCAGCAGTTATTCGGGACAGGGCCGTGACGAGCAGTACTTC. Full variable domain (rest looked up from reference TRBV28 and TRBJ2-7): DVKVTQSSRYLVKRTGEKVFLECVQDMDHENMFWYRQDPGLGLRLIYFSYDVKMKEKGDIPEGYSVSREKKERFSLILESASTNQTSMYLCASSYSGQGRDEQYFGPGTRLTVT.

The sample holds a few counts of this clone. This chain uses TRBV9 with TRBJ2-7; the match to TRBD1 covers 7 bases. The CDR3 runs to 14 residues. Germline loops: CDR1 SGDLS, CDR2 YYNGEE. V shed 5 bases and J 2 bases; nucleotides not matched to a gene: 7. The CDR3: CASSRQGGAYEQYF. CDR3 in DNA: TGTGCCAGCAGTCGACAGGGTGGGGCCTACGAGCAGTACTTC.

The rearrangement uses TRBV7-3 and TRBJ2-1, with 10 bases matching TRBD2. V lost 3 bases and J lost 3; bases outside the gene matches: 5. The CDR3 is made up of 16 amino acids. Per the germline V gene, CDR1 is SGHTA and CDR2 is FQGTGA. CDR3 DNA sequence: TGTGCCAGCAGCTTCGCTAGCGGGAGCATCTACAATGAGCAGTTCTTC. Encoded protein: CASSFASGSIYNEQFF.

V usage is TRBV19 and J usage is TRBJ1-5, with D possibly TRBD1 on 6 matching bases. Germline CDR1 LNHDA, CDR2 SQIVND (reference sequence). There are 15 residues in the CDR3. Trimming stripped 3 bases from V and 3 bases from J, with 12 bases between. The CDR3 spells CASSILQGFNQPQHF. CDR3 sequence (DNA): TGTGCCAGTAGTATCTTACAGGGTTTCAATCAGCCCCAGCATTTT.

The chain joins TRBV9 to TRBJ2-1; D perhaps matches TRBD1 (6 bases). The CDR3 contains 15 residues. The V gene's germline CDR1 is SGDLS and CDR2 YYNGEE. Trimming cost V 6 bases and J 10 bases, with 23 bases left between them. The CDR3 coding sequence is TGTGCCAGCACTCCACAGGGCTCCCAAATCATGGAGCAGTTCTTC. Amino acids: CASTPQGSQIMEQFF.

On this clone: Its ends do not fully match the called genes, so a read error is possible. V gene TRBV4-3 combines with J gene TRBJ1-1; D remains ambiguous. This CDR3 has 13 amino acids. The germline CDR1 and CDR2 sequences are LGHNA and YSLEER. CDR3 loop: CASSQDRVAEAFF. The CDR3, as DNA: TGCGCCAGCAGCCAAGATCGGGTGGCTGAGGCTTTCTTT.

The chain uses TRBV5-6 and TRBJ2-3; 7 positions match TRBD1. V shed 5 bases and J 1 base; nucleotides not matched to a gene: 7. The CDR3 runs to 15 residues. CDR1 is SGHDT and CDR2 is YYEEEE in the germline V gene. The CDR3 DNA reads TGTGCCAGCAGGGAATTAGGGGGCCGCACAGATACGCAGTATTTT. It encodes CASRELGGRTDTQYF.

The chain is built from TRBV5-1 and TRBJ2-7; 9 nucleotides align to TRBD1. The CDR3 is made up of 12 amino acids. Trimming took 4 bases from V and 6 from J; bases not matched to a gene: 2. CDR1 SGHRS and CDR2 YFSETQ come from the germline V gene. The CDR3 is CASSRQGGEQYF. The CDR3 coding sequence is TGCGCCAGCAGCAGACAGGGGGGCGAGCAGTACTTC.

The sample holds a few counts of this clone. The chain has TRBV28 and TRBJ2-1; 16 bases fit TRBD2. Germline trimming cut 6 bases from V and 3 bases from J; bases unmatched to any gene: 8. CDR3 size: 18 residues. Germline CDR1 reads MDHEN; CDR2 reads SYDVKM. The CDR3 region is CASRGTGTSGRVYNEQFF. As DNA, the CDR3 is TGTGCCAGCAGAGGCACCGGGACTAGCGGGAGGGTCTACAATGAGCAGTTCTTC.

The chain links TRBV6-5 to TRBJ2-2, with D maybe TRBD2 (5 bases). The CDR3 consists of 15 residues. Germline V gene lookup returns CDR1 MNHEY and CDR2 SVGAGI. V was clipped by 6 bases and J by 1 base, with 12 bases between them. DNA for the CDR3: TGTGCCAGCAGACGAGCGGAACAGAACACCGGGGAGCTGTTTTTT. Amino acids: CASRRAEQNTGELFF.